Sequencing of this T cell receptor beta chain was carried out in a study of blood T cell repertoires in COVID-19. Whole-study context: Sample material is recorded as cDNA or gDNA derived from T cells, B-cell-depleted T cells, or PBMCs.

This clone appeared once. The ends were cut back, 0 bases at V and 8 bases at J, with 11 bases in the middle. Germline CDR1 SGHDT, CDR2 YYEEEE. This CDR3 comprises 13 residues. Original analysis: By means of reference gene primer amplification, nucleated cell counts were estimated. Here immunoSEQ multiplex PCR was the method, and the copy in TCRdb shows in-frame clones only, minus some. V and J calls and clone size are copied from that table; D and trimming were computed from the DNA. The sample yields roughly 260,000 clones, 75% to 90% seen once. The chain links TRBV5-6 to TRBJ1-2; D uncertain. This receptor was identified in a woman in her forties or fifties who had recovered from COVID-19. The material sequenced was peripheral blood. The chain's CDR3 is CASSLGAKSGYTF. The DNA of the CDR3 is TGTGCCAGCAGCTTGGGTGCTAAATCGGGCTACACCTTC.